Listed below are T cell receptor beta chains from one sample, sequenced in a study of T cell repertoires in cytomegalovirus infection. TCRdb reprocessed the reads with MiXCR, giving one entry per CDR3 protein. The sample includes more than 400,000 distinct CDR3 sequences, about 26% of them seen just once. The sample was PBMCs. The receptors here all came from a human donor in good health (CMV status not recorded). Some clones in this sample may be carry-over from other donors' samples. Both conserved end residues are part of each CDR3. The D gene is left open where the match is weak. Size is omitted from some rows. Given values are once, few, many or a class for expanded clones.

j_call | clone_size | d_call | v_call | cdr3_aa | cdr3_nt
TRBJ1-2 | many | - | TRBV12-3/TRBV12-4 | CASSLRGDGYTF | TGTGCCAGCAGTTTAAGGGGGGATGGCTACACCTTC
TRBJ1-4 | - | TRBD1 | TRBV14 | CASSHSGQAATNEKLFF | TGTGCCAGCAGCCATTCGGGACAGGCCGCAACTAATGAAAAACTGTTTTTT
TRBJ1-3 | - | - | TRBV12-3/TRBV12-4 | CASGQGNTIYF | TGTGCCAGCGGACAGGGAAACACCATATATTTT
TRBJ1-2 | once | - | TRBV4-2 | CASSQGESDYGYTF | TGTGCCAGCAGCCAGGGTGAATCCGACTATGGCTACACCTTC
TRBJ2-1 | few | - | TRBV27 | CASSLRVAHNEQFF | TGTGCCAGCAGTCTCAGGGTCGCACACAATGAGCAGTTCTTC
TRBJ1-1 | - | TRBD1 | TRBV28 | CASQPRTGGRTEAFF | TGTGCCAGCCAGCCTCGGACAGGGGGCAGGACTGAAGCTTTCTTT
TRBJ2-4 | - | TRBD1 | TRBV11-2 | CASSGEWTGNIQYF | TGTGCCAGCAGCGGGGAATGGACAGGAAACATTCAGTACTTC
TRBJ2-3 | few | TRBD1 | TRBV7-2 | CASSPRTGATDTQYF | TGTGCCAGCAGCCCCAGGACAGGAGCCACAGATACGCAGTATTTT
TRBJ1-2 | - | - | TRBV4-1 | CASSQDLRGAGDYGYTF | TGCGCCAGCAGCCAAGATCTGCGGGGAGCGGGAGACTATGGCTACACCTTC
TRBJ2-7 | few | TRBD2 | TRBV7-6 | CASSLGGADEQYF | TGTGCCAGCAGCTTGGGAGGGGCGGACGAGCAGTACTTC
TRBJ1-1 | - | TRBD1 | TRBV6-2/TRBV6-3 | CASSYRLGQGTGGEAFF | TGTGCCAGCAGTTACCGACTCGGACAGGGGACGGGCGGTGAAGCTTTCTTT
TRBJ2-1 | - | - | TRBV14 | CASSRANIFSRVSNGEQFF | TGTGCCAGCAGCCGGGCAAACATCTTCTCCCGGGTTTCAAATGGTGAGCAGTTCTTC
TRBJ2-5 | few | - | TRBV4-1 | CASSYRPEAGGGETQYF | TGCGCCAGCAGCTACAGGCCTGAAGCGGGTGGCGGGGAGACCCAGTACTTC
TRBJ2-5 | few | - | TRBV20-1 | CSARDQTEWETQYF | TGCAGTGCTAGAGATCAGACCGAGTGGGAGACCCAGTACTTC
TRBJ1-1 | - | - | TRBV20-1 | CSARVVVQGEFGAFF | TGCAGTGCTAGAGTAGTAGTACAGGGAGAGTTCGGAGCTTTCTTT
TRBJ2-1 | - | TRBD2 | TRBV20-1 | CSATLTSGSTYNEQFF | TGCAGTGCTACCCTGACTAGCGGGAGTACCTACAATGAGCAGTTCTTC
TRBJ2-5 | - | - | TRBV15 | CATSSGGTQETQYF | TGTGCCACCAGCAGTGGCGGAACCCAAGAGACCCAGTACTTC
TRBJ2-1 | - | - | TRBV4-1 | CASSQDGGPYNEQFF | TGTGCCAGCAGCCAAGATGGGGGACCCTACAATGAGCAGTTCTTC
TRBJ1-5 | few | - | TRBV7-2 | CASSLYFGGFQPQHF | TGTGCCAGCAGCTTATATTTCGGGGGCTTTCAGCCCCAGCATTTT
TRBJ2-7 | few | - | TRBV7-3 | CASSLKGGDEQYF | TGTGCCAGCAGCTTAAAGGGGGGGGACGAGCAGTACTTC
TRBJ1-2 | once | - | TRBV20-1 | CSAPETEGYTF | TGCAGTGCGCCAGAGACGGAAGGCTACACCTTC
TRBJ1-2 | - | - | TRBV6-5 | CASTVSGGGEGYTF | TGTGCCAGCACCGTGAGCGGAGGGGGAGAGGGCTACACCTTC
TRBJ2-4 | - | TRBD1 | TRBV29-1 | CSVLRYGTGAKNIQYF | TGCAGCGTTCTACGATATGGGACAGGGGCCAAAAACATTCAGTACTTC
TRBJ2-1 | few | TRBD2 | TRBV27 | CASSSGLDNEQFF | TGTGCCAGCAGTTCGGGACTAGACAATGAGCAGTTCTTC
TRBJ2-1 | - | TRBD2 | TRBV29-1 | CSVGLAGYNEQFF | TGCAGCGTTGGCCTAGCGGGGTACAATGAGCAGTTCTTC
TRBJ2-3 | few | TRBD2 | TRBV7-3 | CASSQGLVGRDTQYF | TGTGCCAGCAGCCAAGGACTAGTAGGTCGAGATACGCAGTATTTT
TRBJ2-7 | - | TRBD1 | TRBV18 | CASSPPTGGGYEQYF | TGTGCCAGCTCACCACCGACAGGGGGGGGCTACGAGCAGTACTTC
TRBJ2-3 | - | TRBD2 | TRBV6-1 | CASTLGTSGDTQYF | TGTGCCAGCACCCTGGGGACTAGCGGAGATACGCAGTATTTT
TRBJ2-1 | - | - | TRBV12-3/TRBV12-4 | CASSLSGIYNEQFF | TGTGCCAGCAGTTTGAGCGGTATCTACAATGAGCAGTTCTTC
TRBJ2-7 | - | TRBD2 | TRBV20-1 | CSARVHSGRAGQYF | TGCAGTGCTAGAGTACATAGCGGGAGGGCCGGGCAGTACTTC
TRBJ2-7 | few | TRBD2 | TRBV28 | CASSPGTSGHGGEQYF | TGTGCCAGCAGCCCTGGGACTAGCGGGCACGGAGGCGAGCAGTACTTC
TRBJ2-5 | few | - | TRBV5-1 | CASSGQDPYQETQYF | TGCGCCAGCAGCGGCCAAGACCCTTACCAAGAGACCCAGTACTTC
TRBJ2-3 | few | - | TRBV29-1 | CSVDSFTDTQYF | TGCAGCGTTGACTCCTTCACAGATACGCAGTATTTT
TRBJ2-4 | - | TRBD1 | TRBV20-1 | CSAGTGGYIQYF | TGCAGTGCTGGGACAGGGGGCTACATTCAGTACTTC
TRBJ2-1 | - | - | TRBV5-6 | CASSPPGGHEQFF | TGTGCCAGCAGCCCTCCGGGCGGGCATGAGCAGTTCTTC
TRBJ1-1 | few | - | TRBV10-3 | CAISEYKNTEAFF | TGTGCCATCAGTGAGTACAAGAACACTGAAGCTTTCTTT
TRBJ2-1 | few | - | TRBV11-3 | CASSLYGLGTYNEQFF | TGTGCCAGCAGCTTATATGGTCTAGGGACCTACAATGAGCAGTTCTTC
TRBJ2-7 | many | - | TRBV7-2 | CASSRTGTLTYEQYF | TGTGCCAGCAGCAGGACCGGGACACTTACCTACGAGCAGTACTTC
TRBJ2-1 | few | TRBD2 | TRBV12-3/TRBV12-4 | CASSVERAGTYNEQFF | TGTGCCAGCAGTGTGGAAAGAGCGGGAACCTACAATGAGCAGTTCTTC
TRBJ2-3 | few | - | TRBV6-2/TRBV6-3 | CASRDRRGVVADTQYF | TGTGCCAGCAGGGACCGTCGAGGAGTGGTGGCAGATACGCAGTATTTT
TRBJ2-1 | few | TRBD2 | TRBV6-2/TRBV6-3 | CASRHLAGDNEQFF | TGTGCCAGCAGACACCTAGCGGGAGACAATGAGCAGTTCTTC
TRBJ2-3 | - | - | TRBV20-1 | CSARDRETQTAGDTQYF | TGCAGTGCTAGAGATAGGGAGACCCAAACGGCTGGGGATACGCAGTATTTT
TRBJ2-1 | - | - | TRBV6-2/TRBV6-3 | CASSPPTLSYNEQFF | TGTGCCAGCAGCCCCCCCACTCTCTCCTACAATGAGCAGTTCTTC
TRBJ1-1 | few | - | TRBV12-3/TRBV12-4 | CASSDRGPGGTEAFF | TGTGCCAGCAGCGACCGGGGGCCGGGGGGCACTGAAGCTTTCTTT
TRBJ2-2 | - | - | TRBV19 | CASRYLAGTGELFF | TGTGCCAGTAGATATCTAGCTGGGACCGGGGAGCTGTTTTTT
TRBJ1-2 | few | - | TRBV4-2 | CASSALGNGYTF | TGTGCCAGCAGCGCGTTGGGTAATGGCTACACCTTC
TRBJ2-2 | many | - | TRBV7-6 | CASSLGGSVAAGELFF | TGTGCCAGCAGCTTAGGTGGTTCGGTAGCTGCCGGGGAGCTGTTTTTT
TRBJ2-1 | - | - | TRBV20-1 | CSALRGSYNEQFF | TGCAGTGCCCTCCGCGGCTCCTACAATGAGCAGTTCTTC
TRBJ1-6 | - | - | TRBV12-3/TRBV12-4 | CASSSQGFGGSPLHF | TGTGCCAGCAGTTCACAGGGTTTTGGAGGTTCACCCCTCCACTTT
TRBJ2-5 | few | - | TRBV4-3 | CASSQDGAALPVAPQYF | TGCGCCAGCAGCCAAGACGGGGCGGCACTTCCAGTGGCGCCCCAGTACTTC
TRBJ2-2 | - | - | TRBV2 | CASHKSSANTGELFF | TGTGCCAGTCATAAGTCGTCTGCGAACACCGGGGAGCTGTTTTTT
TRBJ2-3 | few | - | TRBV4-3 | CASSQDWTFTDTQYF | TGCGCCAGCAGCCAAGACTGGACTTTTACAGATACGCAGTATTTT
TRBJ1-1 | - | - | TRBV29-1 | CSVVLLEAFF | TGCAGCGTTGTTCTCCTAGAAGCTTTCTTT
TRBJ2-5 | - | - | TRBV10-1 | CASSERAWETQYF | TGCGCCAGCAGTGAGAGAGCCTGGGAGACCCAGTACTTC
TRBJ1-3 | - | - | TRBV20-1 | CSARTGSGGNTIYF | TGCAGTGCTAGAACAGGGTCAGGGGGAAACACCATATATTTT
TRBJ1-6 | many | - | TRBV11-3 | CASSQERGSPLHF | TGTGCCAGCAGCCAGGAGCGGGGTTCACCCCTCCACTTT
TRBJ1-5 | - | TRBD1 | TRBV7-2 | CASSLRDRQYSNQPQHF | TGTGCCAGCAGTCTCCGGGACAGGCAATATAGCAATCAGCCCCAGCATTTT
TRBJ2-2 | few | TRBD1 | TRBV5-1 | CASSFDGTGNTGELFF | TGCGCCAGCAGCTTTGATGGGACAGGGAACACCGGGGAGCTGTTTTTT
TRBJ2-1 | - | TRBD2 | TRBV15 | CATSRGTAQKTSGRRYEQFF | TGTGCCACCAGCAGAGGGACCGCACAGAAGACTAGCGGGAGGCGTTATGAGCAGTTCTTC
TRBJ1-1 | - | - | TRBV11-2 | CASSPRVAVPFLEAFF | TGTGCCAGCAGCCCCCGGGTGGCTGTTCCTTTCCTCGAAGCTTTCTTT